A single sample is the source of the 27 T cell receptor beta chains below, sequenced in a study of response to subunit inactivated influenza vaccine. TCRdb analysed the RT-PCR reads with MiXCR anew, one entry per CDR3 protein. Of 610,000 or so distinct CDR3 sequences in the sample, roughly 15% are singletons; the top ten hold around 10%. The sample in question was PBMCs from blood, obtained 11 to 12 days after vaccination. Source of these receptors: a man aged 50 to 60 who received an inactivated influenza vaccine.

In its sample, this clonotype was seen a few times. The chain links TRBV20-1 to TRBJ1-1; D is perhaps TRBD1 (5 bases). The germline V gene encodes CDR1 DFQATT and CDR2 SNEGSKA (reference sequence). The V and J ends lost 6 bases and 3 bases respectively, with 17 bases between them. This CDR3 is 14 amino acids long. The CDR3 reads CSASPGGVDTEAFF. The CDR3 bases are TGCAGTGCGAGCCCTGGGGGAGTGGACACTGAAGCTTTCTTT.

This clonotype was picked up a small number of times. This sequence joins TRBV7-6 and TRBJ2-7; D gene unclear. The CDR3 loop spans 14 amino acids. CDR1 and CDR2 from the germline V gene are SGHVS and FNYEAQ. Trimming stripped 1 base from V and 2 bases from J, with 9 bases between. The CDR3 is CASSLDASTYEQYF. In nucleotides, the CDR3 is TGTGCCAGCAGCTTAGACGCATCCACCTACGAGCAGTACTTC.

V usage is TRBV5-6 and J usage is TRBJ1-1; D gene unclear. The V end was cut by 4 bases, the J end by 4 bases, with 14 bases between. CDR1 SGHDT and CDR2 YYEEEE come from the germline V gene. The CDR3 is made up of 14 amino acids. CDR3: CASSTMDGFTEAFF. The CDR3 nucleotides are TGTGCCAGCAGCACGATGGACGGATTCACTGAAGCTTTCTTT.

This clonotype was observed at least ten times. One end of the junction does not line up with germline, which may come from a read error. The V call is TRBV5-1, the J call TRBJ2-3; perhaps TRBD2 as D (6 bases). Germline V gene lookup returns CDR1 SGHRS and CDR2 YFSETQ. The CDR3 runs 14 residues. This CDR3 reads CASSLEGGTDTQYF. CDR3 nucleotide sequence: TGTGCCAGCAGCTTGGAGGGCGGCACAGATACGCAGTATTTT.

The chain joins TRBV20-1 to TRBJ2-7; 9 bases line up with TRBD2. The CDR3 is made up of 16 amino acids. V trimming: 5 bases; J trimming: 3 bases; junction bases outside the gene matches: 14. The germline gives CDR1 DFQATT, CDR2 SNEGSKA (reference sequence). This CDR3 is CSALSVAGTSFYEQYF. Here the CDR3 DNA reads TGCAGTGCTCTGTCAGTGGCCGGGACTAGCTTCTACGAGCAGTACTTC.

The CDR3 spells CASSKGLAGGADTQYF. The CDR3, as DNA: TGTGCCAGCAGCAAAGGACTAGCGGGAGGGGCAGATACGCAGTATTTT. The chain carries TRBV7-7 and TRBJ2-3, with 15 bases lining up with TRBD2. CDR1 and CDR2 from the germline V gene are SSHAT and FNYEAQ (reference sequence). V shed 5 bases and J 4 bases; nucleotides not matched to a gene: 4. The CDR3 runs to 16 residues.

V usage is TRBV10-3 and J usage is TRBJ2-5; D ambiguous. V lost 4 bases to trimming and J lost 3 bases, with 6 bases between them. This CDR3 comprises 12 residues. In germline, CDR1 is ENHRY, CDR2 SYGVKD. CDR3 amino acids: CAISGTEETQYF. The DNA for the CDR3 is TGTGCCATCAGTGGGACGGAAGAGACCCAGTACTTC.

This clonotype appeared a few times. The chain employs TRBV21-1 and TRBJ2-7. TRBV21-1 is a pseudogene locus. The CDR3 contains 16 residues. CDR3 sequence reads: CASSKVNGWLTYEQYF. DNA of the CDR3: TGTGCCAGCAGCAAAGTTAACGGGTGGTTAACCTACGAGCAGTACTTC.

The chain links TRBV5-1 to TRBJ2-7; D is unresolved. The V gene lost 4 bases and the J gene lost 0 bases, with 11 bases spanning the gap. There are 14 residues in the CDR3. Per germline, CDR1 SGHRS and CDR2 YFSETQ. CDR3 sequence: CASSPDGSSYEQYF. Written as DNA, the CDR3 is TGCGCCAGCAGCCCGGACGGAAGCTCCTACGAGCAGTACTTC.

This clonotype was seen a few times. This sequence joins TRBV2 and TRBJ2-1; 11 bases match TRBD2. The CDR3 totals 14 residues. CDR1 SNHLY and CDR2 FYNNEI come from the germline V gene. After removal of 4 bases from V and 5 bases from J, the junction contained 1 base not matched to a gene. The CDR3, as DNA: TGTGCCAGCAGTGTAGCGGGAGGGCACAATGAGCAGTTCTTC. This translates into CASSVAGGHNEQFF.

V usage is TRBV2 and J usage is TRBJ2-2; weak D call: TRBD1 (5 bases). This CDR3 region has 14 residues. The ends were cut back, 1 base at V and 5 bases at J, with 8 bases in the middle. Germline loops: CDR1 SNHLY, CDR2 FYNNEI. The CDR3 sequence: CASSEGHRTGELFF. The CDR3 DNA reads TGTGCCAGCAGTGAAGGCCACAGGACCGGGGAGCTGTTTTTT. The whole variable domain, remainder taken from reference TRBV2 and TRBJ2-2, is EPEVTQTPSHQVTQMGQEVILRCVPISNHLYFYWYRQILGQKVEFLVSFYNNEISEKSEIFDDQFSVERPDGSNFTLKIRSTKLEDSAMYFCASSEGHRTGELFFGEGSRLTVL.

This clonotype was counted a few times. The chain combines TRBV7-2 with TRBJ2-3; no firm D call. The CDR3 loop spans 15 amino acids. Trimming pared 4 bases from V and 7 bases from J, leaving 18 bases between. Per germline, CDR1 SGHTA and CDR2 FQGNSA. The CDR3 protein is CASSSGPQYLNTQYF. DNA of the CDR3: TGTGCCAGCAGCTCCGGGCCTCAATATTTGAATACGCAGTATTTT.

This chain links TRBV5-6 with TRBJ1-1, with D possibly TRBD1 on 6 matching bases. V lost 3 bases and J 0 bases, leaving 15 bases between the germline ends. In germline, CDR1 is SGHDT, CDR2 YYEEEE. This CDR3 contains 16 residues. CDR3 coding DNA: TGTGCCAGCAGCTGGGAGGGGGAAGAGGTGAACACTGAAGCTTTCTTT. Its translation: CASSWEGEEVNTEAFF.

The CDR3 DNA is TGTGCCAGCAGCTCCATTCGCCGAATGGGGGGAAACTACGAGCAGTACTTC. Translation gives CASSSIRRMGGNYEQYF. The gene calls are TRBV11-2 and TRBJ2-7, with D possibly TRBD2 on 6 matching bases. Per germline, CDR1 SGHAT and CDR2 FQNNGV. The CDR3 loop spans 17 amino acids. Trimming left V 4 bases short and J 3 bases short, with 22 bases between.

At least ten counts were recorded for this clonotype. The chain links TRBV27 to TRBJ1-1; D not resolved. This CDR3 has 15 amino acids. Germline CDR1 and CDR2: MNHEY and SMNVEV (reference sequence). The V gene lost 6 bases and the J gene lost 0 bases, with 14 bases spanning the gap. The CDR3 nucleotides are TGTGCCAGCAGCCTCGGTGGACCTTTGAACACTGAAGCTTTCTTT. Translating gives CASSLGGPLNTEAFF.

V gene TRBV12-3 or TRBV12-4 combines with J gene TRBJ1-5; D might be TRBD1 (6 bases). This CDR3 region has 17 residues. Trimming cost V 5 bases and J 9 bases, with 26 bases left between them. CDR3 in DNA: TGTGCCAGCAGTCGAGCAAAAGACAGGACCTTAGCTGGGCCCCAGCATTTT. Protein: CASSRAKDRTLAGPQHF.

This rearrangement joins TRBV7-6 to TRBJ2-1; 11 nucleotides agree with TRBD2. The germline CDR1 and CDR2 sequences are SGHVS and FNYEAQ. V was pared by 1 base and J by 6 bases, with 5 bases of the junction left unmatched. CDR3 length: 16 residues. The CDR3 here is CASSLGLLAGVNEQFF. The CDR3 DNA is TGTGCCAGCAGCTTAGGACTACTAGCGGGAGTCAATGAGCAGTTCTTC.

The genes are TRBV7-2 and TRBJ2-7; D not certain. This CDR3 has 14 amino acids. The germline V gene has CDR1 SGHTA and CDR2 FQGNSA. V gave up 1 base and J gave up 3 bases, with 10 bases separating them. CDR3 residues: CASSLDGNYYEQYF. CDR3 nucleotides: TGTGCCAGCAGCTTAGACGGAAACTACTACGAGCAGTACTTC.

This rearrangement joins TRBV20-1 to TRBJ1-1; tentative D call: TRBD1 (5 bases). V was shortened by 6 bases and J by 2 bases, with 13 bases between the two germline ends. CDR1 DFQATT and CDR2 SNEGSKA come from the germline V gene (reference sequence). The CDR3 totals 13 residues. This chain's CDR3 is CSALGRGNTEAFF. The CDR3 coding sequence is TGCAGTGCCCTCGGTAGGGGAAACACTGAAGCTTTCTTT.

This clonotype occurred many times. The CDR3 loop reads CSASYISEAFF. The DNA for the CDR3 is TGCAGTGCTAGTTATATAAGTGAAGCTTTCTTT. This sequence joins TRBV20-1 and TRBJ1-1; D gene uncertain. Germline V lookup: CDR1 DFQATT, CDR2 SNEGSKA (reference sequence). Trimming left V 3 bases short and J 7 bases short, with 9 bases between. This CDR3 has 11 amino acids.

This chain links TRBV7-9 with TRBJ1-3, with TRBD1 matching over 8 bases. J gave up 3 bases and V 2 bases, and 3 bases lay outside the gene matches. Germline CDR1 and CDR2: SEHNR and FQNEAQ (reference sequence). This CDR3 comprises 15 residues. The CDR3 region has the DNA TGTGCCAGCAGCTTAAGGACAGGGCATGGAAACACCATATATTTT. Protein sequence: CASSLRTGHGNTIYF.

Remarks on this clonotype: One end of the junction is discordant with germline, which a read error may explain. V and J are TRBV19 and TRBJ1-5; D gene unclear. The germline V gene encodes CDR1 LNHDA and CDR2 SQIVND (reference sequence). The CDR3 contains 13 residues. For the CDR3, the DNA is TGTGCCAGTAGTATGAGGACCGATCAGCACCAGCATTTT. Translation: CASSMRTDQHQHF.

This clonotype turned up a few times. The genes are TRBV30 and TRBJ2-3; unclear D gene. The germline V gene encodes CDR1 GTSNPN and CDR2 SVGIG (reference sequence). This CDR3 is built from 14 residues. Trimming pared 7 bases from V and 2 bases from J, leaving 16 bases between. The CDR3 here is CAYRPQISTDTQYF. CDR3 nucleotide sequence: TGTGCCTACCGGCCGCAGATTTCCACAGATACGCAGTATTTT. Based on the CDR3 plus reference TRBV30 and TRBJ2-3, the full variable domain is SQTIHQWPATLVQPVGSPLSLECTVEGTSNPNLYWYRQAAGRGLQLLFYSVGIGQISSEVPQNLSASRPQDRQFILSSKKLLLSDSGFYLCAYRPQISTDTQYFGPGTRLTVL.

This clonotype was counted between two and nine times. The chain carries TRBV30 and TRBJ2-7; D perhaps matches TRBD1 (6 bases). The length of the CDR3 is 14 residues. Germline assignment: CDR1 GTSNPN and CDR2 SVGIG (reference sequence). V shed 1 base and J shed 3 bases, with 13 bases lying between them. CDR3 DNA sequence: TGTGCCTGGAGTGCAGGGGCAGCCGTCTACGAGCAGTACTTC. Translating gives CAWSAGAAVYEQYF.

This clonotype has ten or more counts. The V call is TRBV6-2 or TRBV6-3, the J call TRBJ1-2, with D possibly matching TRBD1 (6 bases). The CDR3 has 13 amino acids. Germline V gives CDR1 MNHEY, CDR2 SVGEGT. V shed 7 bases and J shed 3 bases, with 12 bases lying between them. As DNA, the CDR3 is TGTGCCAGCACCTGGACAGCTTACTATGGCTACACCTTC. It yields the protein CASTWTAYYGYTF.

This clonotype was found many times. The V and J genes are TRBV4-1 and TRBJ1-1, with TRBD1 identical over 7 bases. With V trimmed by 2 bases and J by 5 bases, 11 bases remained unmatched. This CDR3 spans 16 amino acids. Germline V lookup: CDR1 MGHRA, CDR2 YSYEKL. CDR3 nucleotides: TGCGCCAGCAGCCAACCCATAGACAGGGAAGGGACTGAAGCTTTCTTT. The encoded protein is CASSQPIDREGTEAFF.

This clonotype was seen only a few times. The gene calls are TRBV6-2 or TRBV6-3 and TRBJ2-7; TRBD2 matches at 9 bases. V dropped 7 bases and J dropped 6; count of bases not matched to a gene: 13. The germline V gene encodes CDR1 MNHEY and CDR2 SVGEGT. The CDR3 has 15 residues. In DNA form, the CDR3 reads TGTGCCAGCATCCCAGTTGGCGGGGGGGCCATCGAGCAGTACTTC. Its translation: CASIPVGGGAIEQYF.